This T cell receptor beta chain was profiled in a study of blood T cell repertoires in COVID-19. Looking at the study overall: Samples came from the United States, Italy and Spain, spanning acute and convalescent COVID-19. PBMCs, B-cell-depleted T cells, or T cells provided the cDNA or gDNA that made up the material.

This clone was detected only a few times. The CDR3 has 15 residues. The germline gives CDR1 SGDLS, CDR2 YYNGEE. V lost 0 bases, J lost 7 bases, and 16 bases lay in between. In the study's own analysis: Estimated nucleated cell counts came from reference gene primer amplification. The protocol was immunoSEQ multiplex PCR, while the TCRdb copy is restricted to in-frame clones and leaves out a portion. That table furnishes V, J and clone size, whereas the DNA furnished D and trimming. The sample holds 200,000 to 300,000 clones; around 83% are singletons and the top ten take roughly 1.9%. Sequences were obtained from peripheral blood. The origin of this receptor is a man aged 30 to 45 who had recovered from COVID-19. The chain employs TRBV9 and TRBJ1-2; D is undetermined. The CDR3 here is CASSVDPGWDRGYTF. The DNA of the CDR3 is TGTGCCAGCAGCGTAGACCCGGGATGGGATCGTGGCTACACCTTC.